A single sample gave rise to the 28 T cell receptor beta chains below, sequenced in a study of T cell responses to AZD1222 COVID-19 vaccine. This table comes from immunoSEQ multiplex PCR, and its TCRdb copy is limited to in-frame clones, with some not included. This sample has 100,000 to 150,000 clones, with 90% found just once. Specimen: peripheral blood, collected on day 0 of MenACWY control vaccination. Receptors were obtained from an adult in good health.

The chain recombines TRBV6-5 with TRBJ2-5; 7 nucleotides match TRBD1. The germline gives CDR1 MNHEY, CDR2 SVGAGI. This CDR3 contains 14 residues. V lost 2 bases and J lost 5; bases outside the gene matches: 5. The CDR3 protein is CASSYGTVMETQYF. The CDR3 bases are TGTGCCAGCAGTTACGGGACAGTTATGGAGACCCAGTACTTC.

The V gene is TRBV4-3, the J gene TRBJ1-3, with D uncertain. This CDR3 is built from 14 residues. Trimming pared 0 bases from V and 1 base from J, leaving 4 bases between. Germline V gives CDR1 LGHNA, CDR2 YSLEER. The CDR3 nucleotides are TGCGCCAGCAGCCAAGATCTATCTGGAAACACCATATATTTT. Its protein product is CASSQDLSGNTIYF.

The CDR3 reads CAISESISPLHF. In DNA, the CDR3 is TGTGCCATCAGTGAGTCGATTTCACCCCTCCACTTT. The rearrangement links TRBV10-3 to TRBJ1-6; unclear D gene. Germline V gene data show CDR1 as ENHRY and CDR2 as SYGVKD. V lost 0 bases and J 9 bases, leaving 3 bases between the germline ends. The CDR3 runs to 12 residues.

This clone appeared a single time. V is TRBV6-4 and J is TRBJ2-1, with TRBD2 matching 9 bases. V was pared by 6 bases and J by 7 bases, with 4 bases of the junction left unmatched. This CDR3 contains 13 residues. Germline CDR1 and CDR2: MRHNA and SNTAGT. As DNA, the CDR3 is TGTGCCAGCAGCGCTAGCGGGGAGAATGAGCAGTTCTTC. It yields the protein CASSASGENEQFF.

The chain carries TRBV6-1 and TRBJ1-4; 8 nucleotides line up with TRBD1. The trim removed 0 bases at V and 13 bases at J, leaving 4 bases unmatched. The V gene's germline CDR1 is MNHNS and CDR2 SASEGT. This CDR3 contains 13 residues. CDR3 DNA sequence: TGTGCCAGCAGTGAAGCGGATGACAGGGGACTGTTTTTT. It translates to CASSEADDRGLFF.

For the CDR3, the DNA is TGCGCCAGCAGCTCGGACTGGCTGAACACCGGGGAGCTGTTTTTT. The encoded protein is CASSSDWLNTGELFF. This chain uses TRBV4-1 with TRBJ2-2; D may be TRBD2 (5 bases). The CDR3 is 15 amino acids. Germline lookup yields CDR1 MGHRA and CDR2 YSYEKL. Trimming took off 5 bases at V and 1 base at J, with 11 bases between the two ends.

This clone was detected once. The rearrangement links TRBV9 to TRBJ1-2; D is unclear. The length of the CDR3 is 16 residues. V was pared by 0 bases and J by 7 bases, with 19 bases between. Germline V gene sequence: CDR1 SGDLS, CDR2 YYNGEE. The CDR3 nucleotides are TGTGCCAGCAGCGTAGGAGACCTTCGATCTTCGTTTGGCTACACCTTC. Protein product: CASSVGDLRSSFGYTF.

The chain is built from TRBV19 and TRBJ2-3; 11 nucleotides agree with TRBD1. With V trimmed by 9 bases and J by 6 bases, 5 bases remained unmatched. Germline lookup yields CDR1 LNHDA and CDR2 SQIVND (reference sequence). CDR3 size: 13 residues. This CDR3 is CASRRDRGDTQYF. DNA for the CDR3: TGTGCCAGCCGCCGGGACAGGGGGGATACGCAGTATTTT.

This clone was picked up one time. The chain uses TRBV27 and TRBJ2-7; TRBD1 aligns across 8 bases. V shed 0 bases and J 2 bases; nucleotides not matched to a gene: 6. This CDR3 has 16 residues. Germline V gene sequence: CDR1 MNHEY, CDR2 SMNVEV (reference sequence). CDR3: CASSLSGQGAPYEQYV. DNA of the CDR3: TGTGCCAGCAGTTTATCAGGGCAGGGGGCTCCCTACGAGCAGTACGTC.

The V gene is TRBV7-2, the J gene TRBJ1-3; no clear D gene. The CDR3 spans 17 residues. Per the germline V gene, CDR1 is SGHTA and CDR2 is FQGNSA. V lost 4 bases to trimming and J lost 0 bases, with 16 bases between them. CDR3 nucleotide sequence: TGTGCCAGCAGCTCCCTTGGTCGACGGCCCTCTGGAAACACCATATATTTT. Its protein is CASSSLGRRPSGNTIYF.

This sequence joins TRBV2 and TRBJ2-3; tentative D call: TRBD1 (5 bases). CDR3 size: 16 residues. The germline V gene has CDR1 SNHLY and CDR2 FYNNEI. V lost 5 bases to trimming and J lost 0 bases, with 15 bases between them. For the CDR3, the DNA is TGTGCCAGCAGTTTAGACAGACCCTCTAGCACAGATACGCAGTATTTT. This encodes CASSLDRPSSTDTQYF.

The CDR3 spells CSVYRENYGYTF. The DNA for the CDR3 is TGCAGCGTGTACAGGGAAAACTATGGCTACACCTTC. J is TRBJ1-2 and V is TRBV29-1, with D perhaps TRBD1 (6 bases). Per germline, CDR1 SQVTM and CDR2 ANQGSEA. This CDR3 region has 12 residues. V lost 6 bases and J 2 bases, leaving 10 bases between the germline ends. The full variable domain, its missing parts supplied by reference TRBV29-1 and TRBJ1-2, is SAVISQKPSRDICQRGTSLTIQCQVDSQVTMMFWYRQQPGQSLTLIATANQGSEATYESGFVIDKFPISRPNLTFSTLTVSNMSPEDSSIYLCSVYRENYGYTFGSGTRLTVV.

The gene calls are TRBV15 and TRBJ2-3; D call uncertain. The CDR3 extends over 13 amino acids. CDR1 LNHNV and CDR2 YYDKDF come from the germline V gene (reference sequence). Trimming removed 8 bases at V and 0 bases at J, with 9 bases between. The chain's CDR3 is CATGVGSTDTQYF. The CDR3 DNA reads as TGTGCCACCGGGGTAGGGAGCACAGATACGCAGTATTTT.

The V and J genes are TRBV7-9 and TRBJ1-1; TRBD1 matches at 7 bases. The V segment lost 2 bases and the J segment 1 base; nucleotides outside the gene matches: 4. Germline loops: CDR1 SEHNR, CDR2 FQNEAQ (reference sequence). This CDR3 has 15 residues. CDR3 region: CASSLPRTGNTEAFF. The CDR3 DNA reads TGTGCCAGCAGCTTACCTCGGACAGGGAACACTGAAGCTTTCTTT.

The rearrangement uses TRBV2 and TRBJ1-2; 9 bases match TRBD1. Trimming at V came to 5 bases and at J to 5 bases, leaving 3 bases not matched to a gene. Germline V gives CDR1 SNHLY, CDR2 FYNNEI. The CDR3 covers 13 residues. CDR3 amino acids: CASSPGTGYGYTF. The CDR3 region has the DNA TGTGCCAGCAGTCCTGGGACAGGGTATGGCTACACCTTC.

The rearrangement joins TRBV7-8 to TRBJ2-1; 7 positions match TRBD2. From germline, CDR1 is SGHVS and CDR2 FQNEAQ. The CDR3 runs 15 residues. V lost 5 bases and J lost 6; bases outside the gene matches: 10. CDR3 coding DNA: TGTGCCAGCAGCCCGCGGGGCGGGGGAGTCAATGAGCAGTTCTTC. It yields the protein CASSPRGGGVNEQFF.

The chain recombines TRBV6-5 with TRBJ1-2; D not resolved. The germline CDR1 and CDR2 sequences are MNHEY and SVGAGI. The length of the CDR3 is 14 residues. V lost 5 bases, J lost 7 bases, and 17 bases lay in between. The CDR3 bases are TGTGCCAGCAGTCGGTCGACTTGGGTTAGTGGCTACACCTTC. This gives the protein CASSRSTWVSGYTF.

The gene calls are TRBV25-1 and TRBJ1-6; D gene ambiguous. Germline V gives CDR1 MGHDK, CDR2 SYGVNS. The V end was cut by 6 bases, the J end by 10 bases, with 10 bases between. The CDR3 totals 12 residues. CDR3 in amino acids: CASRAEGSPLHF. CDR3 DNA sequence: TGTGCCAGCAGGGCTGAAGGGTCACCCCTCCACTTT. The entire variable domain, with the rest obtained from reference TRBV25-1 and TRBJ1-6, is as follows: EADIYQTPRYLVIGTGKKITLECSQTMGHDKMYWYQQDPGMELHLIHYSYGVNSTEKGDLSSESTVSRIRTEHFPLTLESARPSHTSQYLCASRAEGSPLHFGNGTRLTVT.

This chain uses TRBV2 with TRBJ2-4; 7 nucleotides align to TRBD2. Trimming took 3 bases from V and 13 from J; bases not matched to a gene: 12. Germline V lookup: CDR1 SNHLY, CDR2 FYNNEI. The CDR3 is 14 amino acids. The CDR3 protein is CASSDLLPGRLQYF. CDR3 sequence (DNA): TGTGCCAGCAGTGACCTACTCCCCGGGAGGTTGCAGTACTTC.

This chain connects TRBV10-2 to TRBJ1-5, with a possible D match to TRBD1 (5 bases). The CDR3 is 18 residues long. Germline V gene data show CDR1 as WSHSY and CDR2 as SAAADI. The V end lost 5 bases, the J end lost 0 bases, and 20 bases lay between the germline ends. CDR3: CASSLGSGTSYSNQPQHF. The CDR3 DNA reads TGCGCCAGCAGTTTAGGTTCAGGGACCTCTTATAGCAATCAGCCCCAGCATTTT.

This clone was seen only a few times. V gene TRBV2 combines with J gene TRBJ2-1; 7 nucleotides align to TRBD1. Germline V gene lookup returns CDR1 SNHLY and CDR2 FYNNEI. The CDR3 spans 15 residues. V was clipped by 6 bases and J by 0 bases; unmatched bases: 5. The CDR3 sequence is CASRGDRASYNEQFF. The CDR3 DNA is TGTGCCAGCAGGGGAGACAGGGCCTCCTACAATGAGCAGTTCTTC.

The gene calls are TRBV29-1 and TRBJ2-1, with 10 bases identical to TRBD2. With 6 bases clipped from V and 1 base from J, the junction kept 3 bases outside the gene matches. Per germline, CDR1 SQVTM and CDR2 ANQGSEA. The CDR3 totals 14 residues. As DNA, the CDR3 is TGCAGCGTGGTAGCGGGAGGTTCCTACAATGAGCAGTTCTTC. Translated, it gives CSVVAGGSYNEQFF.

The chain carries TRBV7-9 and TRBJ1-3; D not certain. The CDR3 is made up of 18 amino acids. Germline V gives CDR1 SEHNR, CDR2 FQNEAQ (reference sequence). V lost 6 bases, J lost 0 bases, and 21 bases lay in between. The CDR3 nucleotides are TGTGCCAGCAGTCCTCCCCTCCAGGACGGGAGCTCTGGAAACACCATATATTTT. Protein: CASSPPLQDGSSGNTIYF.

The chain combines TRBV6-7 with TRBJ1-2; 8 positions match TRBD1. TRBV6-7 carries the ORF label, with uncertain function. The CDR3 is made up of 16 amino acids. After removal of 2 bases from V and 0 bases from J, the junction contained 5 bases not matched to a gene. CDR3 bases: TGTGCCAGCAGTTACCGGACAGGGACTTCTAACTATGGCTACACCTTC. Amino acids: CASSYRTGTSNYGYTF.

J is TRBJ1-2 and V is TRBV6-5; D is uncertain. V lost 7 bases and J lost 10, with 13 bases in between. CDR1 is MNHEY, CDR2 SVGAGI, per germline. The CDR3 runs 11 residues. The CDR3 region is CASTPLDTYTF. CDR3 nucleotides: TGTGCCAGCACTCCCCTCGACACCTACACCTTC.

The chain employs TRBV5-4 and TRBJ1-6; D is perhaps TRBD1 (5 bases). Germline lookup yields CDR1 SGHNT and CDR2 YYREEE (reference sequence). V was trimmed by 1 base and J by 7 bases, leaving 15 bases between them. The CDR3 length is 16 residues. CDR3 sequence reads: CASSLSGSVSNSPLHF. The CDR3 region has the DNA TGTGCCAGCAGCTTGTCAGGGAGCGTATCCAATTCACCCCTCCACTTT.

This sequence joins TRBV7-8 and TRBJ1-4; D is uncertain. Germline values: CDR1 SGHVS, CDR2 FQNEAQ. Deletions cut 0 bases from V and 0 bases from J, with 11 bases between. The CDR3 has 17 amino acids. This chain's CDR3 is CASSLAVGRPTNEKLFF. In nucleotides, the CDR3 is TGTGCCAGCAGCTTAGCAGTAGGACGGCCAACTAATGAAAAACTGTTTTTT.

J is TRBJ2-3 and V is TRBV19; 8 bases fit TRBD1. V dropped 7 bases and J dropped 6; count of bases not matched to a gene: 9. Germline V gene lookup returns CDR1 LNHDA and CDR2 SQIVND (reference sequence). This CDR3 has 14 residues. As DNA, the CDR3 is TGTGCCAGTACTAAATCCCGGACAGGGGATACGCAGTATTTT. It yields the protein CASTKSRTGDTQYF.